This TCR beta chain was recovered during a study of blood T cells in healthy people across ages (dated by TCRdb to 2015 to 2017). Turning to the overall study: In model experiments, roughly one uniquely barcoded TCR beta cDNA molecule per two T cells was captured by template switching. The study measured age-related changes in TCR beta repertoire diversity using deep sequencing normalized with unique cDNA molecular identifiers. Four age groups were formed from the donors: young (average around 15 years), middle-aged (around 41), aged (62) and long-lived (approximately 80). To avoid experimental bias, donors of different ages were distributed randomly across sequencing lanes. Two additional independent replicas of 1 million unique cDNA reads from the same blood draw were analyzed for two donors (one aged 18 to 30 and one aged 80 or older).

CDR1 and CDR2, per the germline V gene (reference sequence), are MNHEY and SMNVEV. From the cysteine up to the phenylalanine, the CDR3 has a length of 15 residues. Left in the record is the CDR3 DNA by itself, 45 bases read in frame from the first base. Trimming takes 3 bases from V and 0 bases from J, and the germline ends sit 9 bases apart. The paper as a whole reports these results and caveats: As age increased, observed TCR beta diversity per million T cells dropped in a roughly linear way, and a significant reduction was already evident by age approximately 40. Total diversity estimates from one million sequenced T cells were considered lower bounds and underestimates. The percentage of naive T cells measured by flow cytometry correlated strongly with observed TCR beta diversity. The CMV infection status of donors was not known, potentially confounding age-related changes in expanded clonotypes. Since profiling was done on bulk unsorted PBMCs, naive and antigen-experienced compartments could not be conclusively compared. Compared with the aged group, the long-lived group had more naive CD4+ T cells, fewer expanded clones and increased TCR diversity, suggesting age selection.

The donors were roughly 38 Caucasian individuals from Russia, aged roughly 6 to 100 years, who were systemically healthy. Each donor gave around 9.9 milliliters of peripheral blood, collected into EDTA-treated Vacutainer tubes. Ficoll-Paque density-gradient centrifugation was used to isolate PBMCs, with at least 7 million per sample. Trizol reagent was used to extract total RNA from PBMCs, with at least 6 micrograms per sample. For every donor, an aliquot of PBMCs went through flow cytometry to measure the percentages of naive CD45RAhigh/CD27high T cells. Receptor libraries were prepared by 5' RACE. The instrument was an Illumina HiSeq 2500. A second PCR of about 6 to 11 cycles was performed with a sample-barcoded 5' primer and a J-beta primer mix. A template-switch 5' adaptor carrying 12 random nucleotides introduced a unique molecular identifier onto each TCR beta cDNA molecule. Each sample yielded at least 2.5 million CDR3-containing paired-end reads. All of the RNA was converted into first-strand cDNA using the Mint cDNA synthesis kit, with a TRBC-specific oligonucleotide serving as the primer. Following uracil-DNA glycosylase treatment, all cDNA underwent a first 18-cycle PCR with the universal primers M1SS and BC2_uni_R. The source study handled its data this way. Each sample was normalized by randomly selecting 1 million high-quality reads, each carrying a distinct molecular identifier. Reads sharing molecular identifiers were discarded rather than binned into consensus sequences. MiTCR, run with a Q25 quality threshold and the strictest error-elimination algorithm, handled CDR3 identification, clonotype clustering and error correction. A nonparametric unseen species model with Euler transformation was used to estimate a lower bound on total TCR beta diversity. TCRdb reran the public reads through fastp at Q25 and MiXCR, keeping productive beta chains. Rows matching on CDR3 protein sequence are summarized as one entry with the most common DNA and genes. None of the V and J calls come from the authors' own analysis; TCRdb made them. The sample table lists some 670,000 distinct CDR3 sequences, over 40% of them with a count of one. The ten largest account for about 13% of the sample.

For this clonotype: Its recognized antigen is unknown. One base away there is no much larger clone; base qualities are not given.

The sequencing input was blood. The clonotype originates from a woman older than 75 in good health. The chain is assembled from TRBV27 and TRBJ2-1, with the D gene call left open. The CDR3 reads as follows: CASSFKGSSYNEQFF. The DNA sequence is given as TGTGCCAGCAGTTTTAAAGGCAGCTCCTACAATGAGCAGTTCTTC.